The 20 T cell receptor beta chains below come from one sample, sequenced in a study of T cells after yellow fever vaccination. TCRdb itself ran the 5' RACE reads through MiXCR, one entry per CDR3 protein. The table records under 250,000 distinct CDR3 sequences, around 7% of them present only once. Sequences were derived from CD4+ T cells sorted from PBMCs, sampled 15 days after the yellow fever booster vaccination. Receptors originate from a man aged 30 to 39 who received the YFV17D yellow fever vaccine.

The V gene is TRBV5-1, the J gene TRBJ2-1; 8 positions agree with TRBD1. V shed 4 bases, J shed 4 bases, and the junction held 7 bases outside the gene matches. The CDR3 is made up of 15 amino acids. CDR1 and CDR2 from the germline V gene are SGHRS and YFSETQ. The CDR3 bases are TGCGCCAGCAGCGGGGGACAGGCAATTTACAATGAGCAGTTCTTC. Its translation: CASSGGQAIYNEQFF.

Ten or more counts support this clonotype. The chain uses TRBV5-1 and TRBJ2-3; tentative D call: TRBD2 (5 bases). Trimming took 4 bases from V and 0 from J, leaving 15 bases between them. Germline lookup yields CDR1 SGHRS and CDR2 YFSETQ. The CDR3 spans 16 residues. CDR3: CASSAVAKPSTDTQYF. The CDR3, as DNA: TGCGCCAGCAGCGCGGTAGCGAAACCTAGCACAGATACGCAGTATTTT.

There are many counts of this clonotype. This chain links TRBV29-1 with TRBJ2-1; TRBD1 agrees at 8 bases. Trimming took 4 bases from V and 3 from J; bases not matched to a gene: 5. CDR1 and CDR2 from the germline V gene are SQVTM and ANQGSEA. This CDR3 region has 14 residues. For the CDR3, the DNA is TGCAGCGTTGTGGGGGACAGGAACTACAATGAGCAGTTCTTC. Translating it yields CSVVGDRNYNEQFF.

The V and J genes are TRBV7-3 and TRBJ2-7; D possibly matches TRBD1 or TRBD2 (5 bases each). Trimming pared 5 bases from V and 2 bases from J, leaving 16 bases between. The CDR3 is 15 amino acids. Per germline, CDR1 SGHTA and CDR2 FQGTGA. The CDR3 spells CASSPTGTGTYEQYF. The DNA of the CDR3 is TGTGCCAGCAGCCCCACCGGGACCGGGACCTACGAGCAGTACTTC.

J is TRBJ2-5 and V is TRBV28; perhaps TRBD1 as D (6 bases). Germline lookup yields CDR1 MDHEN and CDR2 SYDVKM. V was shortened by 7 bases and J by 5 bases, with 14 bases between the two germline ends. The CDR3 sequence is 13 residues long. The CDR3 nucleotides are TGTGCCAGCACCAATTCAGGGGTGGAGACCCAGTACTTC. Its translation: CASTNSGVETQYF.

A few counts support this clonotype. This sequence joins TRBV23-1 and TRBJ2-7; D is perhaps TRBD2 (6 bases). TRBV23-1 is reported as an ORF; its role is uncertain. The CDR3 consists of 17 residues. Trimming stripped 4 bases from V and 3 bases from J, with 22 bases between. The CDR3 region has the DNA TGCGCCAGCAGTCGGAGACTAGTACAAGTCGCCAGCTACGAGCAGTACTTC. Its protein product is CASSRRLVQVASYEQYF.

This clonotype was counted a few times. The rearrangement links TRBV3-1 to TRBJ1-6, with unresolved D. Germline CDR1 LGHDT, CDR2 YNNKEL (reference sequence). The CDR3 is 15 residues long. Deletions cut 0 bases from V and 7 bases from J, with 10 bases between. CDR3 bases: TGTGCCAGCAGCCAAGATCGGGGTTGGAATTCACCCCTCCACTTT. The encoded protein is CASSQDRGWNSPLHF.

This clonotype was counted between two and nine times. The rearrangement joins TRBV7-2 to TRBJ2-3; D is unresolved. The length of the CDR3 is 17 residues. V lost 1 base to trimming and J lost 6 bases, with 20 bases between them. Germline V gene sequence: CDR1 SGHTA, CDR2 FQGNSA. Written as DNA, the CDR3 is TGTGCCAGCAGCTTAGGAAGGCCGGACCGGATTGCGGATACGCAGTATTTT. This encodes CASSLGRPDRIADTQYF.

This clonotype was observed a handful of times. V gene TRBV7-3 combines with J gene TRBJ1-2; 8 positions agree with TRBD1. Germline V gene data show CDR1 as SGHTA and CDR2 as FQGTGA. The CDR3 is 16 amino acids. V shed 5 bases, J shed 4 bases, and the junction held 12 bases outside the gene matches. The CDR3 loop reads CASSQGGQVLFYGYTF. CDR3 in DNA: TGTGCCAGCAGCCAGGGGGGACAGGTCCTTTTCTATGGCTACACCTTC.

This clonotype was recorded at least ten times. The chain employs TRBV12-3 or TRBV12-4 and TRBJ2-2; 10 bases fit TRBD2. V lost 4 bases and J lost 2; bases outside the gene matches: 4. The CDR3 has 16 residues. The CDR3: CASSWASGGNTGELFF. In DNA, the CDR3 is TGTGCCAGCAGTTGGGCTAGCGGGGGTAACACCGGGGAGCTGTTTTTT.

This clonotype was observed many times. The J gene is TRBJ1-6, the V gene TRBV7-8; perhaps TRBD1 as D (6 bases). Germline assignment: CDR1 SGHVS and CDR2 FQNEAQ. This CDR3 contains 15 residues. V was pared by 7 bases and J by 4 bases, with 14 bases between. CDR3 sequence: CASTLGGAYNSPLHF. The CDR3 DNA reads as TGTGCCAGCACCCTCGGGGGGGCGTATAATTCACCCCTCCACTTT.

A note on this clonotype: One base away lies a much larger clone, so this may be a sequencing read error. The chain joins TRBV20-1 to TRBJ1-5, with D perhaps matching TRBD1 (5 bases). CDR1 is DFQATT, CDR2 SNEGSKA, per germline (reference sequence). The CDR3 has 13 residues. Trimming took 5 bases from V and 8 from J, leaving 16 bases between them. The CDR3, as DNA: TGCAGTGCTCACGGGGGAGGGTTTGAGCCCCAGCATTTT. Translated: CSAHGGGFEPQHF.

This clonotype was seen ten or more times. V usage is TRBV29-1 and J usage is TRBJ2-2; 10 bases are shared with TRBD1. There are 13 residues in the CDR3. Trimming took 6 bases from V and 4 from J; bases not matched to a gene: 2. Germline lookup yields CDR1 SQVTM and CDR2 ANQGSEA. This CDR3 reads CSVGTGVTGELFF. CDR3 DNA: TGCAGCGTGGGGACAGGGGTCACCGGGGAGCTGTTTTTT.

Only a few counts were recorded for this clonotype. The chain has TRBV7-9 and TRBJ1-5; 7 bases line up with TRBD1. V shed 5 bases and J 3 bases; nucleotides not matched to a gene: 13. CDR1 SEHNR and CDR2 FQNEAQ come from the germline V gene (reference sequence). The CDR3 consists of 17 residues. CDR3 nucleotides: TGTGCCAGCAGCCGCGGACAAGGGGGCTTGTTCAATCAGCCCCAGCATTTT. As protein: CASSRGQGGLFNQPQHF.

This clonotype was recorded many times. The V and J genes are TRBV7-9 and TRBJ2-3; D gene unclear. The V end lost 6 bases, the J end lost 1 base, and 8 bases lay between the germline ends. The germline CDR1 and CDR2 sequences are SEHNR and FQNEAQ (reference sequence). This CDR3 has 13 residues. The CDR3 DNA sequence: TGTGCCAGCAGGCCGGCTGGCACAGATACGCAGTATTTT. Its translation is CASRPAGTDTQYF.

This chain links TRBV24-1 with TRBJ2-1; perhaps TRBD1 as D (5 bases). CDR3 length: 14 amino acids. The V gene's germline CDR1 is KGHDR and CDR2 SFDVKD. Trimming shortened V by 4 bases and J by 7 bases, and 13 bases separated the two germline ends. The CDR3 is CATSDGGRGNEQFF. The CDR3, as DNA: TGTGCCACCAGTGACGGCGGTAGGGGAAATGAGCAGTTCTTC.

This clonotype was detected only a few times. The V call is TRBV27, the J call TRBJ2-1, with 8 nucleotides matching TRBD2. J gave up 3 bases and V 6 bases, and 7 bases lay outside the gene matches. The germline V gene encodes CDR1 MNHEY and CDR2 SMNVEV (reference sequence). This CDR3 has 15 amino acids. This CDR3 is CASSSDSGVYNEQFF. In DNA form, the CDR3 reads TGTGCCAGCAGCTCGGATAGCGGGGTCTACAATGAGCAGTTCTTC.

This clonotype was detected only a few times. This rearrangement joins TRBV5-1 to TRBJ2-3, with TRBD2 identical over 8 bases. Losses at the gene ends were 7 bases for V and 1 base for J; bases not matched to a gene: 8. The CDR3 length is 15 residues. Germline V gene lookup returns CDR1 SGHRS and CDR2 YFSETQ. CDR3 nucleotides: TGCGCCAGCTCCCAAGCGGGAGACCGCACAGATACGCAGTATTTT. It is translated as CASSQAGDRTDTQYF.

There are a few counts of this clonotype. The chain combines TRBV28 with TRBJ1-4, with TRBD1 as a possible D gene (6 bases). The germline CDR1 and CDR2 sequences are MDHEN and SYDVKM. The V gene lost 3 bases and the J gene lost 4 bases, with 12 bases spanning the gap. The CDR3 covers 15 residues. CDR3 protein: CASSLAGAVNEKLFF. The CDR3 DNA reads TGTGCCAGCAGTTTGGCAGGGGCGGTTAATGAAAAACTGTTTTTT.

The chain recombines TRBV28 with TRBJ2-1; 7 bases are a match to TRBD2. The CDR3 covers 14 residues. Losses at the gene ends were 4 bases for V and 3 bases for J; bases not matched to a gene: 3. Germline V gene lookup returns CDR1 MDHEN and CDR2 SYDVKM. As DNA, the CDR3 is TGTGCCAGCAGTTGGGGGGACTACTACAATGAGCAGTTCTTC. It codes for CASSWGDYYNEQFF.